These 14 T cell receptor beta chains were sequenced from one sample in a study of T cells in Graves' hyperthyroidism and ophthalmopathy. It was RNA transcripts that yielded the amplified TCR beta CDR3 regions. A set of HTBI primers served as the primers for a first-round RT-PCR of the TCR CDR3. TCRdb recomputed calls from the multiplex PCR reads with MiXCR, one row per CDR3 protein. The table has roughly 500,000 distinct CDR3 sequences, 40% to 50% seen once. Sequencing used peripheral blood or thyroid tissue (not recorded which). Receptors were obtained from an adult woman with Graves' disease, either hyperthyroidism or ophthalmopathy (not recorded which).

This chain links TRBV20-1 with TRBJ1-2; a weak D match, TRBD1 (5 bases). The CDR3 has 11 residues. The germline V gene encodes CDR1 DFQATT and CDR2 SNEGSKA (reference sequence). V lost 7 bases and J lost 2, with 8 bases in between. The CDR3 loop is CSEAGNYGYTF. The CDR3 nucleotides read TGCAGTGAAGCAGGGAACTATGGCTACACCTTC.

This clonotype has at least ten counts. The genes are TRBV10-3 and TRBJ1-2; maybe TRBD1 (6 bases). This CDR3 is built from 15 residues. With 6 bases removed from V and 0 bases from J, the gap between germline ends came to 14 bases. Per the germline V gene, CDR1 is ENHRY and CDR2 is SYGVKD. The CDR3 region is CAIRDRLRANYGYTF. The CDR3 DNA follows: TGTGCCATCAGGGACAGACTTAGAGCTAACTATGGCTACACCTTC.

This clonotype was observed at least ten times. This sequence joins TRBV4-2 and TRBJ2-6; D is ambiguous. This CDR3 is built from 15 residues. V lost 1 base to trimming and J lost 2 bases, with 6 bases between them. Germline CDR1 and CDR2: LGHNA and YNFKEQ. DNA for the CDR3: TGTGCCAGCAGCCAAGGGGTGGCTGGGGCCAACGTCCTGACTTTC. Its protein is CASSQGVAGANVLTF.

This clonotype was seen many times. The rearrangement links TRBV4-3 to TRBJ2-5; D gene uncertain. The CDR3 is 15 residues long. CDR1 is LGHNA, CDR2 YSLEER, per germline. V lost 0 bases and J 5 bases, leaving 13 bases between the germline ends. The CDR3 region has the DNA TGCGCCAGCAGCCAAGATGCTATCTCCGGGGAGACCCAGTACTTC. It encodes CASSQDAISGETQYF.

The chain is built from TRBV7-2 and TRBJ1-1, with D unclear. The CDR3 sequence is 11 residues long. Trimming took 3 bases from V and 7 from J, leaving 6 bases between them. From germline, CDR1 is SGHTA and CDR2 FQGNSA. CDR3 in DNA: TGTGCCAGCAGCTTCGGGCTTGAAGCTTTCTTT. This gives the protein CASSFGLEAFF. Using reference TRBV7-2 and TRBJ1-1 for the parts outside the CDR3, the full variable domain is GAGVSQSPSNKVTEKGKDVELRCDPISGHTALYWYRQSLGQGLEFLIYFQGNSAPDKSGLPSDRFSAERTGGSVSTLTIQRTQQEDSAVYLCASSFGLEAFFGQGTRLTVV.

This chain connects TRBV6-1 to TRBJ1-6, with D tentatively TRBD1 (5 bases). The germline gives CDR1 MNHNS, CDR2 SASEGT. The CDR3 consists of 12 residues. V was cut by 5 bases and J by 7 bases, with 6 bases left in between. CDR3 coding DNA: TGTGCCAGCAGTTGGGACAATTCACCCCTCCACTTT. It codes for CASSWDNSPLHF.

The V gene is TRBV29-1, the J gene TRBJ2-7; 15 bases are a match to TRBD2. V shed 6 bases and J 7 bases; nucleotides not matched to a gene: 4. Germline lookup yields CDR1 SQVTM and CDR2 ANQGSEA. This CDR3 spans 13 amino acids. In nucleotides, the CDR3 is TGCAGCGTACCGGGACTAGCGGGGGGAGAGCAGTACTTC. It translates to CSVPGLAGGEQYF.

The chain uses TRBV29-1 and TRBJ2-5; TRBD1 is a possible D gene (6 bases). The ends were cut back, 1 base at V and 1 base at J, with 13 bases in the middle. CDR1 and CDR2 from the germline V gene are SQVTM and ANQGSEA. The CDR3 loop spans 15 amino acids. DNA of the CDR3: TGCAGCGTTGAAGGGGGAACAGGGTTCCAAGAGACCCAGTACTTC. This translates into CSVEGGTGFQETQYF.

This clonotype was seen repeatedly, ten times or more. This rearrangement joins TRBV20-1 to TRBJ1-1; D perhaps matches TRBD1 (6 bases). V shed 0 bases and J shed 5 bases, with 13 bases lying between them. The CDR3 has 14 residues. Germline V lookup: CDR1 DFQATT, CDR2 SNEGSKA (reference sequence). The CDR3 DNA reads as TGCAGTGCTAGAGAAGGGGGGGCGCCAACTGAAGCTTTCTTT. This sequence encodes CSAREGGAPTEAFF.

This chain joins TRBV15 and TRBJ1-2; D is ambiguous. Deletions cut 2 bases from V and 7 bases from J, with 11 bases between. The length of the CDR3 is 13 residues. Germline values: CDR1 LNHNV, CDR2 YYDKDF (reference sequence). CDR3 region: CATSRSTVGGYTF. Here the CDR3 DNA reads TGTGCCACCAGCAGATCTACAGTGGGTGGCTACACCTTC.

CDR3: CSAVEGGYGELFF. In nucleotides, the CDR3 is TGCAGTGCGGTCGAGGGGGGGTACGGGGAGCTGTTTTTT. J is TRBJ2-2 and V is TRBV20-1; possibly TRBD2 for D (7 bases). Germline values: CDR1 DFQATT, CDR2 SNEGSKA (reference sequence). Deletions cut 6 bases from V and 7 bases from J, with 15 bases between. The CDR3 consists of 13 residues.

This chain uses TRBV24-1 with TRBJ2-7, with D tentatively TRBD2 (5 bases). Trimming took 4 bases from V and 2 from J, leaving 11 bases between them. The CDR3 is 14 amino acids. Germline CDR1 reads KGHDR; CDR2 reads SFDVKD. In DNA form, the CDR3 reads TGTGCCACCAGTGAAAGAGGGAATACCTACGAGCAGTACTTC. Translation gives CATSERGNTYEQYF.

The chain combines TRBV20-1 with TRBJ2-5; possibly TRBD1 for D (7 bases). This CDR3 has 17 residues. Germline CDR1 is DFQATT and CDR2 is SNEGSKA (reference sequence). Trimming left V 6 bases short and J 5 bases short, with 28 bases between. The CDR3 sequence is CSASPGGQGGDRETQYF. The CDR3 DNA sequence: TGCAGTGCCTCACCGGGTGGGCAGGGGGGAGATCGGGAGACCCAGTACTTC.

The chain employs TRBV10-2 and TRBJ2-7; D may be TRBD2 (6 bases). The CDR3 has 12 residues. Germline assignment: CDR1 WSHSY and CDR2 SAAADI. V was shortened by 8 bases and J by 5 bases, with 13 bases between the two germline ends. This chain's CDR3 is CASGRFGDEQYF. CDR3 coding DNA: TGCGCCAGCGGGAGGTTCGGGGACGAGCAGTACTTC.